The text below deals with one T cell receptor beta chain. Its antigen is currently unknown. This may stem from a read error, because a much larger clone lies one nucleotide away. This CDR3 comprises 17 residues. V was shortened by 1 base and J by 2 bases, with 16 bases between the two germline ends. In germline, CDR1 is SEHNR, CDR2 FQNEAQ (reference sequence). The data are from a study of T cells in Graves' hyperthyroidism and ophthalmopathy. Points from the study as a whole: In the blood, most expanded thyroid clonotypes above 0.001 appeared as well. With a median lead of roughly 6.2 months before onset, the model predicted ophthalmopathy. In simple terms, a model built on 13 V-J features told ophthalmopathy apart from stable hyperthyroidism.

The investigators amplified TCR beta CDR3 regions from RNA transcripts. When the TCR CDR3 underwent first-round RT-PCR, the HTBI primer set was used. TCRdb re-analysed the multiplex PCR reads in MiXCR, keeping a single row per CDR3 protein. The data show hundreds of thousands of distinct CDR3 sequences, with 13% seen just once and over 8.5% held by the top ten. Newly diagnosed hyperthyroidism, duration under 2 months, in patients aged 18 to 65. The sequence was collected from a young woman with Graves' hyperthyroidism. V is TRBV7-9 and J is TRBJ2-3; D ambiguous. The sequenced sample was blood. As DNA, the CDR3 is TGTGCCAGCAGCTTAGGAGGAGTGGGCGGAAACACAGATACGCAGTATTTT. It translates to CASSLGGVGGNTDTQYF. The full variable domain, its missing parts supplied by reference TRBV7-9 and TRBJ2-3, is DTGVSQNPRHKITKRGQNVTFRCDPISEHNRLYWYRQTLGQGPEFLTYFQNEAQLEKSRLLSDRFSAERPKGSFSTLEIQRTEQGDSAMYLCASSLGGVGGNTDTQYFGPGTRLTVL.